This T cell receptor (beta chain) derives from a study of T cell clusters in autoimmune cytopenias (dated by TCRdb to 2018 to 2020). Study-wide context: Of the 40 or so healthy donor controls, approximately 23 were female, and the group had a mean age of roughly 50 years and a median age of 59 years. A median TRB sequencing depth of roughly 56,000 reads per sample was reached, and a median of roughly 2,500 distinct TRB clonotypes per sample was obtained. Peripheral blood TRB and IGH repertoires were sequenced in autoimmune cytopenia patients at active disease and during treatment follow-up, alongside healthy, CLL and autoimmune hepatitis controls. The study was designed to test whether a disease-specific immune repertoire signature usable as a blood-based biomarker is carried by autoimmune cytopenia patients. For primary cytopenia, 20 to 25 age-matched healthy donors were used as controls, and for secondary cytopenia, roughly 15 age-matched CLL patients were used as controls. Autoimmune hepatitis repertoires were compared against about two dozen age- and sex-matched healthy donors.

TRB amplification used around 250 ng of peripheral blood genomic DNA, tens of thousands of genome equivalents, per sample. For this clonotype: Its antigen is still unknown.

TRB rearrangements were amplified by multiplex PCR using a touch-down protocol with TRB-A and TRB-B primer pools mixed in one tube. Illumina adapters and sample indices were attached to the amplicons through two consecutive PCR reactions using Phusion HS II polymerase. The amplicons were gel-purified using the NucleoSpin Gel and PCR Clean-up kit, after which quantification was performed by Qubit and quality was checked on an Agilent 2100 Bioanalyzer. Libraries were sequenced on an Illumina MiSeq using 600-cycle, single-indexed, paired-end runs. Concerning the study's data processing: MiXCR version 2.1.12, together with the default MiXCR reference library, was used to align and assemble the TRB reads. A clone was defined by each unique CDR3 nucleotide sequence, and the analysis included only productive sequences supported by at least two reads. Repertoire diversity was assessed by alpha-parameterized diversity profiles (alpha 0 to 5), including Shannon (alpha 1) and Simpson (alpha 2) indices, computed with an R script. The tcR package was used to compute combinatorial TRB VJ usage, and cohorts were compared on this usage by principal component analysis with ade4. Using GLIPH, TCRbeta CDR3s were clustered on pairs of cohorts matched for age and read depth, and a Wilcoxon test was used to compare cluster frequencies. TCRdb reprocessed the reads, and each CDR3 protein sequence is entered once, without DNA. For this entry, the V and J calls and clone size follow TCRdb and not the study's own pipeline. This sample's table carries roughly 5,300 distinct CDR3 sequences. Around a third of the sample is in the top ten clones.

Based on the germline V gene (reference sequence), the CDR1 and CDR2 sequences are MNHEY and SMNVEV. Its CDR3 holds 16 amino acids, cysteine through phenylalanine. The DNA is not on file. Overall study outcomes, separate from this receptor: A lack of physiological T cell clusters in primary autoimmune cytopenia patients was suggested by GLIPH, as 51 clusters were found to be exclusive to healthy donors versus roughly 15 exclusive to patients. Healthy donors showed almost three-fold more exclusive TRB clusters than active autoimmune hepatitis patients, consistent with an autoimmunity-wide signature. The cluster-lack signature was not seen for secondary cytopenia versus CLL, apparently masked by the dominant lymphoma-associated repertoire. TRB repertoire shifts, with less even repertoires observed in secondary cytopenia and CLL, were mostly attributed to lymphoma bias rather than autoimmunity. The T cell clusters were defined only in silico, and the functional role of the clusters was left to be validated experimentally.

The sample was also linked to a second study, of T cell repertoires in aging, cancer and after chemotherapy. As the second paper documents: The donors fell into six age groups ranging from 30 or younger to 70 or older, and each group had at least three individuals. Control TCR repertoires from healthy donors were recorded over several months to years, and clear clonal overlap was observed across re-sampling. In total, the full dataset held several million TCR reads. Untreated patients with hematological or solid cancers showed significantly lower blood TCR diversity and higher clonality than age-matched healthy donors. In healthy donors, the decline in TCR diversity with age was mainly due to loss of richness, whereas in cancer patients loss of evenness also played a role. Median generation probability increased over the chemotherapy interval in both cancer cohorts, suggesting repertoire reconstitution through rebound thymic output. It was noted by the authors that conclusions about immunological memory after chemotherapy cannot be drawn from the repertoire data. The study profiled peripheral blood TCR beta repertoires from healthy donors and cancer patients to examine immunoaging and T cell reconstitution after chemotherapy. The cohort comprised 218 cancer patients, over 90 with hematological and 110 to 130 with solid cancers, plus 95 healthy donors as a reference group. MiXCR versions 2.12 and 3.0.5 were used to process TRB sequences. Repertoire metrics included Shannon diversity, evenness, clonality (one minus evenness), and alpha-parameterized diversity profiles from alpha 0 to 5. The IGoR algorithm was used to compute generation probabilities of clones in paired pre- and post-chemotherapy samples.

The clonotype originates from a human donor in good health. This chain is built from TRBV27 and TRBJ2-7; TCRdb reports TRBD1, a call that lacks DNA to check it against. Sequencing used peripheral blood. The CDR3: CASSSPSAQGAYEQYF.